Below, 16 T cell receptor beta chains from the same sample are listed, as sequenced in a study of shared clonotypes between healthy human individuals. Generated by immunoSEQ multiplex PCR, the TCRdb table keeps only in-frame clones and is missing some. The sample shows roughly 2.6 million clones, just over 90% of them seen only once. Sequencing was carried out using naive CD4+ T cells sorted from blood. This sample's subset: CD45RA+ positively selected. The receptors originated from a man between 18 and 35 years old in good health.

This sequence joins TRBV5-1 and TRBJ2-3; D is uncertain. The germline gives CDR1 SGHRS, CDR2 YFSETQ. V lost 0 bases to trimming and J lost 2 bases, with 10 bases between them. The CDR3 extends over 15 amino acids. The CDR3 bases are TGCGCCAGCAGCTTGGATGATTGGTCCACAGATACGCAGTATTTT. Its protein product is CASSLDDWSTDTQYF.

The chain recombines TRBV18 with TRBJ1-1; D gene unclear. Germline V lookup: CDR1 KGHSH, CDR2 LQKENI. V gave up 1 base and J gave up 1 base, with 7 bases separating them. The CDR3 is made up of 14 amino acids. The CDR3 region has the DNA TGTGCCAGCTCACCACTGGAGAAGAACACTGAAGCTTTCTTT. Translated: CASSPLEKNTEAFF.

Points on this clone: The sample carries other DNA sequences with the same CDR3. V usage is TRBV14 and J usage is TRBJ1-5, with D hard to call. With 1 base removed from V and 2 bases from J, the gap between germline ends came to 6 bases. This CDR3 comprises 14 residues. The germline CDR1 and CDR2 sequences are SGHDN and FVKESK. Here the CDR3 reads CASSQGGGNQPQHF. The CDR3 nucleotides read TGTGCCAGCAGCCAAGGAGGCGGCAATCAGCCCCAGCATTTT.

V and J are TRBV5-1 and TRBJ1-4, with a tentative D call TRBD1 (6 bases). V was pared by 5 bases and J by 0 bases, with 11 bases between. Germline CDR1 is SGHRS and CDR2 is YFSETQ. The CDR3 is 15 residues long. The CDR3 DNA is TGCGCCAGCAGGCCACAGGGTGCAACTAATGAAAAACTGTTTTTT. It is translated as CASRPQGATNEKLFF. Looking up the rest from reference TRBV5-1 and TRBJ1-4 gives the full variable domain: KAGVTQTPRYLIKTRGQQVTLSCSPISGHRSVSWYQQTPGQGLQFLFEYFSETQRNKGNFPGRFSGRQFSNSRSEMNVSTLELGDSALYLCASRPQGATNEKLFFGSGTQLSVL.

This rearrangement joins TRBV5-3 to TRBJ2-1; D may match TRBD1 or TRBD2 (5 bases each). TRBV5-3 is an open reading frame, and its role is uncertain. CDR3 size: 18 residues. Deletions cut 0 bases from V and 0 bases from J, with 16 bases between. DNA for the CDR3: TGTGCCAGAAGCTTGGGACTACAGAGGGGTAGCTCCTACAATGAGCAGTTCTTC. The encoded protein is CARSLGLQRGSSYNEQFF.

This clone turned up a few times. The chain's CDR3 is CASSEGQVGSPLHF. CDR3 nucleotides: TGTGCCAGCAGTGAGGGACAGGTTGGTTCACCCCTCCACTTT. V gene TRBV25-1 combines with J gene TRBJ1-6, with TRBD1 identical over 8 bases. The CDR3 runs to 14 residues. Trimming cost V 3 bases and J 9 bases; bases outside gene matches: 4. In germline, CDR1 is MGHDK, CDR2 SYGVNS.

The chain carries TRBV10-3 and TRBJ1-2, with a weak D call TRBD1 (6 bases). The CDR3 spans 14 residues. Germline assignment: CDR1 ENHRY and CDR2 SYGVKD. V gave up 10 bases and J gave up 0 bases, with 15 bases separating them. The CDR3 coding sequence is TGTGCCACCAGGGGAGGAGGAACTAACTATGGCTACACCTTC. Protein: CATRGGGTNYGYTF.

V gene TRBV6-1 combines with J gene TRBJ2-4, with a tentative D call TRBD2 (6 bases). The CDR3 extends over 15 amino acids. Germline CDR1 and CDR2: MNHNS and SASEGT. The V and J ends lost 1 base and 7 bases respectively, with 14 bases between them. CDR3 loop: CASSEDWTTRNIQYF. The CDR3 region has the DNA TGTGCCAGCAGTGAAGACTGGACTACTAGGAACATTCAGTACTTC.

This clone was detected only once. This CDR3 reads CASLGRTGGNTGELFF. Here the CDR3 DNA reads TGTGCCAGCCTAGGGAGGACAGGGGGGAACACCGGGGAGCTGTTTTTT. This rearrangement joins TRBV19 to TRBJ2-2; 10 bases line up with TRBD1. The CDR3 is made up of 16 amino acids. V shed 9 bases, J shed 1 base, and the junction held 8 bases outside the gene matches. The germline V gene encodes CDR1 LNHDA and CDR2 SQIVND (reference sequence). The full variable domain, in which reference TRBV19 and TRBJ2-2 provide the parts outside the CDR3, is DGGITQSPKYLFRKEGQNVTLSCEQNLNHDAMYWYRQDPGQGLRLIYYSQIVNDFQKGDIAEGYSVSREKKESFPLTVTSAQKNPTAFYLCASLGRTGGNTGELFFGEGSRLTVL.

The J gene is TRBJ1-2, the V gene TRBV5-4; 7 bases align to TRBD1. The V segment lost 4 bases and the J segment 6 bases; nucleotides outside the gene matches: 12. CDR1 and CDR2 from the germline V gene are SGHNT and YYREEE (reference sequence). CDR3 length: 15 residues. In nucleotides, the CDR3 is TGTGCCAGCAGCACCGTCGACAGGGAAGTGGATGGCTACACCTTC. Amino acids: CASSTVDREVDGYTF. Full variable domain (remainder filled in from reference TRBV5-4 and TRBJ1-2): ETGVTQSPTHLIKTRGQQVTLRCSSQSGHNTVSWYQQALGQGPQFIFQYYREEENGRGNFPPRFSGLQFPNYSSELNVNALELDDSALYLCASSTVDREVDGYTFGSGTRLTVV.

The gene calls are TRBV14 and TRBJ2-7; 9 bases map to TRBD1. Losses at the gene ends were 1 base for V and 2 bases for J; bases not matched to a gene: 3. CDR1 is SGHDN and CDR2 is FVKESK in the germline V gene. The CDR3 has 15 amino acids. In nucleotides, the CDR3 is TGTGCCAGCAGCCAAGCCGGGACAGGGCCCTACGAGCAGTACTTC. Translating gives CASSQAGTGPYEQYF. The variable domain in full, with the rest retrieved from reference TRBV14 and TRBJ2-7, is EAGVTQFPSHSVIEKGQTVTLRCDPISGHDNLYWYRRVMGKEIKFLLHFVKESKQDESGMPNNRFLAERTGGTYSTLKVQPAELEDSGVYFCASSQAGTGPYEQYFGPGTRLTVT.

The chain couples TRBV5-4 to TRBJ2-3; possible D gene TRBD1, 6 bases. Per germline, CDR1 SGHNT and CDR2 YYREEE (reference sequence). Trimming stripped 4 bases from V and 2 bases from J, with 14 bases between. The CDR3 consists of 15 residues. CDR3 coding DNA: TGTGCCAGCAGCCACCCCAGGGGACACACAGATACGCAGTATTTT. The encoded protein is CASSHPRGHTDTQYF.

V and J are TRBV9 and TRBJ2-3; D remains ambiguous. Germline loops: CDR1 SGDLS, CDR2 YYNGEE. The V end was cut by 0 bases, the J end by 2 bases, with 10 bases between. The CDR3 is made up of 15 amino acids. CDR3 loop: CASSVGAEYTDTQYF. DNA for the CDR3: TGTGCCAGCAGCGTAGGGGCGGAATACACAGATACGCAGTATTTT. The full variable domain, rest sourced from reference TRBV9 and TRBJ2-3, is DSGVTQTPKHLITATGQRVTLRCSPRSGDLSVYWYQQSLDQGLQFLIQYYNGEERAKGNILERFSAQQFPDLHSELNLSSLELGDSALYFCASSVGAEYTDTQYFGPGTRLTVL.

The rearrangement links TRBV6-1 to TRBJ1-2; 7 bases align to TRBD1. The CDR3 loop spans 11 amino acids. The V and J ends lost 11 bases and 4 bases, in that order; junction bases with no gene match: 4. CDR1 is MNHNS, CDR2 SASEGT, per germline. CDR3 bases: TGTGCCGCAGGGGGGGTCTATGGCTACACCTTC. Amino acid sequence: CAAGGVYGYTF.

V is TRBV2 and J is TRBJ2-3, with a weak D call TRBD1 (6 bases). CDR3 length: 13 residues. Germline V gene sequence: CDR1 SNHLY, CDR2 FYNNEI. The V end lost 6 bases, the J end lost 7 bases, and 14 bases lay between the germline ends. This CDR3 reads CASSGQPGNTQYF. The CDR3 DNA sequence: TGTGCCAGCAGCGGACAGCCAGGAAATACGCAGTATTTT.

The CDR3 region has the DNA TGTGCCAGCAATATAGACAGACAAGAGACCCAGTACTTC. Its translation is CASNIDRQETQYF. V and J are TRBV2 and TRBJ2-5, with a tentative D call TRBD1 (5 bases). Per the germline V gene, CDR1 is SNHLY and CDR2 is FYNNEI. The CDR3 is 13 amino acids. With 7 bases removed from V and 2 bases from J, the gap between germline ends came to 11 bases.